The 18 T cell receptor beta chains given below trace back to one sample, sequenced in a study of blood T cells in healthy people across ages. It was with a sample-barcoded 5' primer and a J-beta primer mix that a second PCR of roughly 6 to 11 cycles was run. TCRdb re-analysed the 5' RACE reads in MiXCR, keeping a single row per CDR3 protein. In the table there are about 570,000 distinct CDR3 sequences, about 26% of which are singletons. These data also formed part of another study, on T cells of mothers and their children.

The material sequenced was blood. These receptors all come from a boy aged 2-9 years in good health.

This clonotype came up a few times. The V and J genes are TRBV7-9 and TRBJ2-5; D is perhaps TRBD2 (7 bases). CDR3 length: 14 amino acids. CDR1 SEHNR and CDR2 FQNEAQ come from the germline V gene (reference sequence). The V gene lost 7 bases and the J gene lost 5 bases, with 17 bases spanning the gap. The CDR3 sequence: CASTWRGQGETQYF. CDR3 bases: TGTGCCAGCACCTGGCGGGGGCAGGGGGAGACCCAGTACTTC.

V usage is TRBV5-1 and J usage is TRBJ2-4; the D call may be TRBD1 or TRBD2 (6 bases each). The CDR3 consists of 15 residues. V lost 6 bases and J 1 base, leaving 14 bases between the germline ends. Germline V gives CDR1 SGHRS, CDR2 YFSETQ. The CDR3 reads CASIITGRAKNIQYF. DNA for the CDR3: TGCGCCAGCATCATTACAGGGAGGGCCAAAAACATTCAGTACTTC.

V usage is TRBV7-2 and J usage is TRBJ2-5, with 10 bases aligning to TRBD2. The J call may be wrong; the DNA end is better matched by TRBJ2-7. The CDR3 runs 15 residues. Germline V gives CDR1 SGHTA, CDR2 FQGNSA. In DNA, the CDR3 is TGTGCCAGCAGCTTTGATCTAGCGGGAGTGATCGAGCAGTACTTC. Amino acids: CASSFDLAGVIEQYF.

This clonotype was detected a few times. The V and J genes are TRBV7-9 and TRBJ1-2; tentatively, D is TRBD1 (5 bases). V lost 5 bases, J lost 7 bases, and 14 bases lay in between. There are 13 residues in the CDR3. Germline V gives CDR1 SEHNR, CDR2 FQNEAQ (reference sequence). This CDR3 reads CASSAEGRRGYTF. Written as DNA, the CDR3 is TGTGCCAGCAGCGCCGAGGGGCGACGTGGCTACACCTTC.

The J gene is TRBJ2-3, the V gene TRBV20-1; D is uncertain. Trimming took off 2 bases at V and 1 base at J, with 10 bases between the two ends. Germline V CDR1 and CDR2: DFQATT, SNEGSKA (reference sequence). This CDR3 spans 14 amino acids. CDR3 DNA: TGCAGTGCTAGAATGCATGAGGGCACAGATACGCAGTATTTT. It encodes CSARMHEGTDTQYF.

There are a few counts of this clonotype. The chain has TRBV10-2 and TRBJ2-3; 8 nucleotides line up with TRBD1. Germline V gene lookup returns CDR1 WSHSY and CDR2 SAAADI. The CDR3 totals 14 residues. Trimming at V came to 8 bases and at J to 4 bases, leaving 8 bases not matched to a gene. DNA for the CDR3: TGCGCCAGCGGAGGACAGGGAGGTTCAGATACGCAGTATTTT. It is translated as CASGGQGGSDTQYF.

In this sample, this clonotype turned up a few times. The chain has TRBV4-3 and TRBJ2-2; D could derive from TRBD1 or TRBD2 (5 bases each). The CDR3 runs to 14 residues. V lost 0 bases to trimming and J lost 7 bases, with 9 bases between them. Germline loops: CDR1 LGHNA, CDR2 YSLEER. The CDR3 loop is CASSQERGVGELFF. In DNA, the CDR3 is TGCGCCAGCAGCCAAGAGAGAGGGGTCGGGGAGCTGTTTTTT.

This clonotype was seen a handful of times. V is TRBV12-5 and J is TRBJ2-5, with D unresolved. CDR1 is LGHNT, CDR2 FRNRAP, per germline. CDR3 length: 11 amino acids. V was cut by 9 bases and J by 7 bases, with 12 bases left in between. This chain's CDR3 is CASGVSGTQYF. For the CDR3, the DNA is TGTGCTAGCGGCGTAAGTGGGACCCAGTACTTC. Looking up the rest from reference TRBV12-5 and TRBJ2-5 gives the full variable domain: DARVTQTPRHKVTEMGQEVTMRCQPILGHNTVFWYRQTMMQGLELLAYFRNRAPLDDSGMPKDRFSAEMPDATLATLKIQPSEPRDSAVYFCASGVSGTQYFGPGTRLLVL.

The genes are TRBV11-2 and TRBJ2-6; 7 bases are shared with TRBD1. V gave up 4 bases and J gave up 4 bases; unmatched junction bases: 7. The germline V gene encodes CDR1 SGHAT and CDR2 FQNNGV. This CDR3 is 16 amino acids long. The DNA for the CDR3 is TGTGCCAGCAGCTCTACAGGGGTCTCCGGGGCCAACGTCCTGACTTTC. Translating gives CASSSTGVSGANVLTF.

V usage is TRBV7-9 and J usage is TRBJ2-3; 7 nucleotides line up with TRBD2. The ends lost 4 bases at V and 2 bases at J; junction bases unmatched: 12. Looked up from germline, CDR1 is SEHNR and CDR2 is FQNEAQ (reference sequence). This CDR3 region has 17 residues. This CDR3 is CASSWEKLAQPTDTQYF. DNA of the CDR3: TGTGCCAGCAGCTGGGAAAAACTAGCGCAACCCACAGATACGCAGTATTTT.

In this sample, this clonotype turned up a few times. V and J are TRBV7-9 and TRBJ2-5; 10 positions agree with TRBD2. The V gene end was trimmed by 5 bases and the J gene end by 2 bases; junction bases not matched to a gene: 2. Germline loops: CDR1 SEHNR, CDR2 FQNEAQ (reference sequence). CDR3 length equals 14 residues. CDR3: CASSTTSGQETQYF. The CDR3 DNA is TGTGCCAGCAGCACGACTAGCGGGCAAGAGACCCAGTACTTC. Variable domain in full (rest from reference TRBV7-9 and TRBJ2-5): DTGVSQNPRHKITKRGQNVTFRCDPISEHNRLYWYRQTLGQGPEFLTYFQNEAQLEKSRLLSDRFSAERPKGSFSTLEIQRTEQGDSAMYLCASSTTSGQETQYFGPGTRLLVL.

This clonotype turned up a few times. V gene TRBV11-3 combines with J gene TRBJ2-1; TRBD2 matches at 13 bases. V trimming: 5 bases; J trimming: 6 bases; junction bases outside the gene matches: 4. CDR1 is SGHNT, CDR2 YENEEA, per germline. The CDR3 spans 15 residues. The CDR3 nucleotides read TGTGCCAGCAGCATGCGGACTAGCGGGAGCAATGAGCAGTTCTTC. Translation gives CASSMRTSGSNEQFF.

In this sample, this clonotype turned up many times. The rearrangement joins TRBV27 to TRBJ2-1, with 8 nucleotides matching TRBD2. The last part of the DNA fits TRBJ2-7 better; the J call may be wrong. The CDR3 is made up of 15 amino acids. Germline V gene sequence: CDR1 MNHEY, CDR2 SMNVEV (reference sequence). The CDR3 DNA is TGTGCCAGCAGTTTAAAGCCGGGGGGGACCTACGAGCAGTACTTC. It specifies CASSLKPGGTYEQYF.

This clonotype was observed a few times. The chain links TRBV10-3 to TRBJ2-2; 8 bases are shared with TRBD2. CDR1 and CDR2 (germline): ENHRY, SYGVKD. This CDR3 region has 14 residues. Trimming cost V 8 bases and J 0 bases; bases outside gene matches: 2. The CDR3 is CAIDSGANTGELFF. In nucleotides, the CDR3 is TGTGCCATCGATAGCGGGGCGAACACCGGGGAGCTGTTTTTT.

This clonotype came up many times. CDR3 loop: CSARDKLSNTGELFF. The CDR3 bases are TGCAGTGCTAGAGATAAACTCTCGAACACCGGGGAGCTGTTTTTT. This chain uses TRBV20-1 with TRBJ2-2, with D hard to call. This CDR3 contains 15 residues. V was cut by 0 bases and J by 0 bases, with 8 bases left in between. Germline assignment: CDR1 DFQATT and CDR2 SNEGSKA (reference sequence).

The chain recombines TRBV10-3 with TRBJ2-7; D perhaps matches TRBD2 (6 bases). The V gene's germline CDR1 is ENHRY and CDR2 SYGVKD. The CDR3 covers 16 residues. V lost 5 bases and J 4 bases, leaving 21 bases between the germline ends. The CDR3 sequence: CAISLYKRATHYEQYF. As DNA, the CDR3 is TGTGCCATCAGTCTTTACAAGCGGGCCACCCATTACGAGCAGTACTTC.

The chain employs TRBV2 and TRBJ2-5; 7 bases map to TRBD1. The J call is uncertain, as TRBJ2-1 better fits the DNA end. CDR1 and CDR2 (germline): SNHLY, FYNNEI. The CDR3 extends over 16 amino acids. The CDR3 DNA follows: TGTGCCAGCAGTGCGGGGACAGTTGGACGGTACAATGAGCAGTTCTTC. It yields the protein CASSAGTVGRYNEQFF.

The chain couples TRBV12-3 or TRBV12-4 to TRBJ2-5, with 13 nucleotides matching TRBD2. The CDR3 runs to 15 residues. Trimming removed 4 bases from V and 4 bases from J; junction bases left unmatched: 3. CDR3: CASSSGLAGIETQYF. CDR3 in DNA: TGTGCCAGCAGTTCGGGACTAGCGGGAATAGAGACCCAGTACTTC.